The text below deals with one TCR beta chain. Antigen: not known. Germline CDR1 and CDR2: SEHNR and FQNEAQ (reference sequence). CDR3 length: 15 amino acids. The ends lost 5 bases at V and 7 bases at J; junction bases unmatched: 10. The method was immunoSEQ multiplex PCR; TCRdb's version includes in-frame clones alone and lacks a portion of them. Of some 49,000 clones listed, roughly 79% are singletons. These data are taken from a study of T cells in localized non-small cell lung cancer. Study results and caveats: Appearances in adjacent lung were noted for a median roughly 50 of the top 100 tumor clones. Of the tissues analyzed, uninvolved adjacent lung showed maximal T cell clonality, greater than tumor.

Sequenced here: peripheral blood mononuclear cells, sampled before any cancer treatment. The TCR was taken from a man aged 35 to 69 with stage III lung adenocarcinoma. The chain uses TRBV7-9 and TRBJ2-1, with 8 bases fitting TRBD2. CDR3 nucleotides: TGTGCCAGCAGCCCCACCCGCGGGGGGCCTAATGAGCAGTTCTTC. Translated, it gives CASSPTRGGPNEQFF.